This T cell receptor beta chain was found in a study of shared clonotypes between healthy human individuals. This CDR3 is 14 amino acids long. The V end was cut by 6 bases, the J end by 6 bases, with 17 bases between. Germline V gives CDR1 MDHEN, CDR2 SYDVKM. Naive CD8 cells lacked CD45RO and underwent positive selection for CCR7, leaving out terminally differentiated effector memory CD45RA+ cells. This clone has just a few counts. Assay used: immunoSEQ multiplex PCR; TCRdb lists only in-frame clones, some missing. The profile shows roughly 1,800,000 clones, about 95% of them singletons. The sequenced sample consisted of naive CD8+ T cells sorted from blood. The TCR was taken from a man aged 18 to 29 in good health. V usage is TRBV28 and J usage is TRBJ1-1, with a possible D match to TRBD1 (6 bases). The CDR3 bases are TGTGCCAGCAGCCTTACTGGGACATCCGCTGAAGCTTTCTTT. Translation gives CASSLTGTSAEAFF.